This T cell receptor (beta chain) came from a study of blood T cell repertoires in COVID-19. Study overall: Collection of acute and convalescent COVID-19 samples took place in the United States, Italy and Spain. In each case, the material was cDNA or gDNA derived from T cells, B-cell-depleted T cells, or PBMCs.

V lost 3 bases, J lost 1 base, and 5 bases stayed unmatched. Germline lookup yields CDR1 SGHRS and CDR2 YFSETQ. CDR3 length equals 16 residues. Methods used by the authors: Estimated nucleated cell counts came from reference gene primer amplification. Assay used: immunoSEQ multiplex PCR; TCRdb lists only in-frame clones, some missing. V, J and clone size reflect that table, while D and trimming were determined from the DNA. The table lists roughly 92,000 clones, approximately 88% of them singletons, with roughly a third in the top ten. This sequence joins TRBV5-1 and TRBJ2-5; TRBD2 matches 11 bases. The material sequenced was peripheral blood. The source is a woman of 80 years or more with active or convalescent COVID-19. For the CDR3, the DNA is TGCGCCAGCAGCTCTGGGACTAGCGGAACCCAAGAGACCCAGTACTTC. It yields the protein CASSSGTSGTQETQYF.